This TCR beta chain comes out of a study of blood T cell repertoires in COVID-19. Some clones are missing from TCRdb's copy, which holds only in-frame ones; the method was immunoSEQ multiplex PCR. The sample consists of 200,000 to 300,000 clones, approximately 86% of them appearing once. This clone was detected only once. The specimen sequenced was peripheral blood. The sequence derives from a woman aged 70-85 years with active or convalescent COVID-19.

The CDR3 nucleotides are TGTGCCAGCTCTCCCCCCAGCGTCCTCCAGGGGGAGCAGTACTTC. Translated: CASSPPSVLQGEQYF. The gene calls are TRBV18 and TRBJ2-7; weak D call: TRBD1 (6 bases). The CDR3 sequence is 15 residues long. Looked up from germline, CDR1 is KGHSH and CDR2 is LQKENI. Trimming took off 6 bases at V and 7 bases at J, with 22 bases between the two ends.